This T cell receptor beta chain was identified during a study of T cells in Graves' hyperthyroidism and ophthalmopathy. This clonotype was recorded many times. The V and J ends lost 7 bases and 0 bases respectively, with 7 bases between them. Germline V lookup: CDR1 SNHLY, CDR2 FYNNEI. The CDR3 has 12 amino acids. Template material for amplifying TCR beta CDR3 regions consisted of RNA transcripts. During a first-round RT-PCR of the TCR CDR3, the HTBI primer set was used. TCRdb re-called the multiplex PCR reads through MiXCR, storing one row per CDR3 protein. This repertoire shows about 400,000 distinct CDR3 sequences, 20% to 25% found once; its top ten account for about 70%. When ophthalmopathy did not progress within 18 months, Graves' hyperthyroidism was considered stable. The study enrolled patients aged 18 to 65 with newly diagnosed hyperthyroidism of under 2 months' duration. Pregnant or lactating patients were excluded, as were those with uncontrolled infection or other autoimmune disease.

The sequencing input was blood. The sequence derives from a man in his fifties with Graves' hyperthyroidism. The rearrangement uses TRBV2 and TRBJ2-7, with a possible D match to TRBD2 (5 bases). In DNA, the CDR3 is TGTGCCAGCAAAGGGAGCTCCTACGAGCAGTACTTC. Its translation is CASKGSSYEQYF.